This T cell receptor (beta chain) comes out of a study of blood T cells in healthy people across ages. Study-wide results and caveats: In these data, TCR beta diversity tracked strongly with naive T cell percentage.

Sample-barcoded 5' priming and a J-beta primer mix drove a second PCR of 7 to 11 cycles. TCRdb re-called the 5' RACE reads with MiXCR, one entry per CDR3 protein. The table includes around 1,000,000 distinct CDR3 sequences, about 23% detected once. This clonotype was observed a handful of times. The target antigen is unknown. The germline gives CDR1 SGHTA, CDR2 FQGTGA. The CDR3 runs to 13 residues. Trimming removed 2 bases at V and 5 bases at J, with 9 bases between. The people who gave samples were healthy Caucasians from Russia, aged roughly 6 to 95. These same records also appear under a second study, on T cells of mothers and their children. That source reports: Material was donated by three healthy Caucasian mothers and their six children.

The gene calls are TRBV7-3 and TRBJ2-5; D is possibly TRBD1 or TRBD2 (5 bases each). Sequences were obtained from blood. The source is a girl under 10 years old in good health. Here the CDR3 reads CASSLGDGETQYF. The CDR3, as DNA: TGTGCCAGCAGCTTAGGGGACGGGGAGACCCAGTACTTC.